This note documents a single T cell receptor beta chain sequence. 60 Vbeta and 13 Jbeta primers were used in PCR. Using immunoSEQ multiplex PCR, the repertoire was profiled, and TCRdb retains in-frame clones only, with some absent. This sample contains around 140,000 clones. This sample was taken from a study of cytomegalovirus exposure and HLA in healthy donors. Study information: Sequencing of approximately 190 million T cells in an earlier analysis found 100 million to 140 million unique TCR beta sequences.

The CDR3 totals 16 residues. V was shortened by 3 bases and J by 1 base, with 13 bases between the two germline ends. CDR1 is LNHDA and CDR2 is SQIVND in the germline V gene (reference sequence). Sequencing input: PBMCs. This TCR came from a woman aged 40 to 50 in good health and CMV-seronegative. The V call is TRBV19, the J call TRBJ2-4; maybe TRBD1 (5 bases). The CDR3 region is CASSIPRVGAKNIQYF. The CDR3 coding sequence is TGTGCCAGTAGTATCCCCAGGGTAGGGGCCAAAAACATTCAGTACTTC.